This entry is about one T cell receptor beta chain. Its target is not known. These data are taken from a study of cytomegalovirus exposure and HLA in healthy donors. The PCR used 60 Vbeta and 13 Jbeta primers. Sequencing was performed with immunoSEQ multiplex PCR; in TCRdb, only in-frame clones are kept and a portion is missing. The data hold about 140,000 clones, with around 80% observed a single time. This CDR3 region has 16 residues. Germline trimming cut 6 bases from V and 7 bases from J; bases unmatched to any gene: 19. Germline assignment: CDR1 SGHNT and CDR2 YYREEE (reference sequence). The study, taken as a whole, reports: An analysis done earlier found most TCR beta V segments productive about 87% or about 30% of the time.

The sequencing input was PBMCs. The receptor was derived from a man in his forties in good health and CMV-seronegative. This chain uses TRBV5-4 with TRBJ2-7; 7 nucleotides match TRBD1. The CDR3 region is CASNPTGHEKKSEQYF. CDR3 DNA: TGTGCCAGCAACCCGACAGGGCACGAAAAAAAGAGTGAGCAGTACTTC.